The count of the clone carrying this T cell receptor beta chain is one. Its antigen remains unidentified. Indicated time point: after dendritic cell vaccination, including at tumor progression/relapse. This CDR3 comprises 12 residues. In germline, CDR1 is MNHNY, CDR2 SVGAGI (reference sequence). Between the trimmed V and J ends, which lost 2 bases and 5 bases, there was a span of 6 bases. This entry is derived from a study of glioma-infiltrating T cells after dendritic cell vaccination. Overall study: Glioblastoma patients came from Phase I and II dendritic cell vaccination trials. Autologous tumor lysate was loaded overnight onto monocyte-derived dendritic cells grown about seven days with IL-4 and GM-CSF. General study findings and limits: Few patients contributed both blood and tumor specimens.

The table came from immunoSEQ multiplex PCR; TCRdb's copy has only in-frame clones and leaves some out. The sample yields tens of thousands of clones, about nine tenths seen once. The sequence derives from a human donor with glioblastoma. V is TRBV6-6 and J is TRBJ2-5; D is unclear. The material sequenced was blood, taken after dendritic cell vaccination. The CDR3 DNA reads TGTGCCAGCAGTTACCCCTTGGAGACCCAGTACTTC. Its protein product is CASSYPLETQYF.